The clone carrying this T cell receptor (beta chain) was observed a handful of times. Its antigen is not known. This specimen comes from a study of T-cell memory formation after mild COVID-19. Study results and caveats: A second wave of clones peaked on day 37, and their SARS-CoV-2 specificity went unconfirmed. Certain responding clones were present in pre-infection memory, suggesting participation of cross-reactive memory.

Looked up from germline, CDR1 is MDHEN and CDR2 is SYDVKM. The CDR3 runs to 17 residues. The trim removed 5 bases at V and 0 bases at J, leaving 13 bases unmatched. Via MiXCR, TCRdb re-called the 5' RACE reads, giving one row per CDR3 protein. The table has about 350,000 distinct CDR3 sequences, about 20% seen once; the top ten hold 21%. V is TRBV28 and J is TRBJ2-7; TRBD2 aligns across 7 bases. The sequenced material came from PBMCs or a T cell subset sorted from them (not recorded which). This TCR was sampled from a man younger than 35 who had mild COVID-19 (a few samples of this study predate the infection). Cell type and time point are not known. CDR3 amino acids: CASSAPGLPASSYEQYV. The DNA of the CDR3 is TGTGCCAGCAGTGCACCGGGACTACCCGCAAGCTCCTACGAGCAGTACGTC.